Below are 31 T cell receptor beta chains sequenced from a single sample in a study of cytomegalovirus exposure and HLA in healthy donors. Use of 60 Vbeta and 13 Jbeta primers characterized the PCR. Sequenced by immunoSEQ multiplex PCR; TCRdb stores in-frame clones only, minus some. The sample includes about 160,000 clones, roughly 80% of them seen just once. Material: PBMCs. These receptors were obtained from a woman younger than 45 in good health and CMV-seronegative.

A note on this clone: At the DNA level, this CDR3 is encoded by other sequences in the same sample as well. V is TRBV18 and J is TRBJ1-5; maybe TRBD1 (6 bases). This CDR3 comprises 13 residues. Germline V gene data show CDR1 as KGHSH and CDR2 as LQKENI. Trimming took off 6 bases at V and 5 bases at J, with 11 bases between the two ends. The CDR3 here is CASSLDSYQPQHF. DNA of the CDR3: TGTGCCAGCTCCCTGGACAGTTATCAGCCCCAGCATTTT.

This clone was recorded a few times. V is TRBV7-6 and J is TRBJ1-3; 7 nucleotides line up with TRBD1. CDR1 and CDR2 (germline): SGHVS, FNYEAQ. The CDR3 contains 16 residues. V shed 5 bases, J shed 4 bases, and the junction held 11 bases outside the gene matches. CDR3 protein: CASSRTGLAAGNTIYF. In nucleotides, the CDR3 is TGTGCCAGCAGCAGGACAGGCCTGGCCGCGGGAAACACCATATATTTT.

This rearrangement joins TRBV9 to TRBJ2-3; tentative D call: TRBD1 (6 bases). V shed 6 bases and J shed 6 bases, with 17 bases lying between them. Germline lookup yields CDR1 SGDLS and CDR2 YYNGEE. The CDR3 length is 14 residues. CDR3 DNA sequence: TGTGCCAGCACGGCTGATGGGGGCAGGGATACGCAGTATTTT. Translating it yields CASTADGGRDTQYF. Based on the CDR3 plus reference TRBV9 and TRBJ2-3, the full variable domain is DSGVTQTPKHLITATGQRVTLRCSPRSGDLSVYWYQQSLDQGLQFLIQYYNGEERAKGNILERFSAQQFPDLHSELNLSSLELGDSALYFCASTADGGRDTQYFGPGTRLTVL.

The rearrangement joins TRBV28 to TRBJ1-2, with D uncertain. The germline V gene has CDR1 MDHEN and CDR2 SYDVKM. The CDR3 covers 11 residues. Trimming pared 6 bases from V and 11 bases from J, leaving 13 bases between. CDR3 amino acids: CASRTRADYTF. The CDR3 DNA reads TGTGCCAGCAGGACGAGGGCAGATTACACCTTC.

The V and J genes are TRBV9 and TRBJ2-5; the D gene is possibly TRBD2 (5 bases). Judging by the DNA end, TRBJ2-7 fits better; the J call may be wrong. CDR3 length: 15 residues. CDR1 is SGDLS and CDR2 is YYNGEE in the germline V gene. The CDR3 nucleotides are TGTGCCAGCAGCGTAACCCCGAGGTGGACTGACGAGCAGTACTTC. Translation: CASSVTPRWTDEQYF.

The genes are TRBV18 and TRBJ1-2, with 7 bases that match TRBD1. Losses at the gene ends were 3 bases for V and 4 bases for J; bases not matched to a gene: 5. Germline CDR1 is KGHSH and CDR2 is LQKENI. The CDR3 loop spans 14 amino acids. The CDR3 sequence is CASSPLTGTYGYTF. CDR3 in DNA: TGTGCCAGCTCACCTTTGACAGGGACCTATGGCTACACCTTC.

The chain recombines TRBV9 with TRBJ2-1; TRBD2 agrees at 7 bases. Trimming cost V 4 bases and J 5 bases; bases outside gene matches: 9. The CDR3 consists of 15 residues. Germline assignment: CDR1 SGDLS and CDR2 YYNGEE. CDR3 DNA sequence: TGTGCCAGCAGCAGCGATCCGGGACTACACAATGAGCAGTTCTTC. This gives the protein CASSSDPGLHNEQFF.

V is TRBV2 and J is TRBJ2-2; 12 bases are a match to TRBD1. The CDR3 loop spans 18 amino acids. The germline gives CDR1 SNHLY, CDR2 FYNNEI. V was clipped by 3 bases and J by 4 bases; unmatched bases: 9. The CDR3, as DNA: TGTGCCAGCAGTGATAAAGTCGGGACAGGGGGCTTCACCGGGGAGCTGTTTTTT. Translating gives CASSDKVGTGGFTGELFF. Supplemented by reference TRBV2 and TRBJ2-2, the full variable domain reads EPEVTQTPSHQVTQMGQEVILRCVPISNHLYFYWYRQILGQKVEFLVSFYNNEISEKSEIFDDQFSVERPDGSNFTLKIRSTKLEDSAMYFCASSDKVGTGGFTGELFFGEGSRLTVL.

The chain joins TRBV5-6 to TRBJ2-3, with 12 bases that match TRBD2. The CDR3 length is 17 residues. Germline CDR1 reads SGHDT; CDR2 reads YYEEEE. V lost 1 base to trimming and J lost 5 bases; unmatched junction nucleotides: 8. The CDR3 DNA reads TGTGCCAGCAGCTTGACCGCTAGCGGGGGGGCGGGAGATACGCAGTATTTT. It translates to CASSLTASGGAGDTQYF.

This chain joins TRBV5-1 and TRBJ1-2; TRBD1 aligns across 8 bases. Germline CDR1 reads SGHRS; CDR2 reads YFSETQ. This CDR3 region has 14 residues. V was pared by 6 bases and J by 1 base, with 5 bases of the junction left unmatched. The CDR3 coding sequence is TGCGCCAGCACGGACAGGGCCGGTAACTATGGCTACACCTTC. It translates to CASTDRAGNYGYTF.

A few counts support this clone. This chain joins TRBV18 and TRBJ1-1; D not certain. Germline loops: CDR1 KGHSH, CDR2 LQKENI. With 0 bases removed from V and 11 bases from J, the gap between germline ends came to 13 bases. This CDR3 contains 13 residues. The CDR3 loop reads CASSPPVSGRAFF. Here the CDR3 DNA reads TGTGCCAGCTCACCACCGGTTTCTGGGAGGGCTTTCTTT. The variable domain in full, with the rest retrieved from reference TRBV18 and TRBJ1-1, is NAGVMQNPRHLVRRRGQEARLRCSPMKGHSHVYWYRQLPEEGLKFMVYLQKENIIDESGMPKERFSAEFPKEGPSILRIQQVVRGDSAAYFCASSPPVSGRAFFGQGTRLTVV.

In this sample, this clone is medium-sized. The rearrangement uses TRBV19 and TRBJ1-2; D ambiguous. Between the trimmed V and J ends, which lost 0 bases and 7 bases, there was a span of 12 bases. The CDR3 runs 14 residues. Germline V gene data show CDR1 as LNHDA and CDR2 as SQIVND (reference sequence). CDR3 sequence: CASSIERRPSGYTF. For the CDR3, the DNA is TGTGCCAGTAGTATAGAGCGCAGGCCCTCTGGCTACACCTTC.

V and J are TRBV7-8 and TRBJ1-6; possible D gene TRBD1, 5 bases. The CDR3 contains 16 residues. Per germline, CDR1 SGHVS and CDR2 FQNEAQ. V was pared by 5 bases and J by 6 bases, with 17 bases between. The CDR3 DNA reads as TGTGCCAGCAGCAGTACACAGGTCGGGCTTAATTCACCCCTCCACTTT. It specifies CASSSTQVGLNSPLHF.

This sequence joins TRBV19 and TRBJ1-5, with a possible D match to TRBD1 (5 bases). CDR1 is LNHDA, CDR2 SQIVND, per germline (reference sequence). V was trimmed by 5 bases and J by 5 bases, leaving 16 bases between them. This CDR3 contains 15 residues. The CDR3 nucleotides are TGTGCCAGTAGTGGGACCCCCGGGAGTCATCAGCCCCAGCATTTT. Protein sequence: CASSGTPGSHQPQHF.

This rearrangement joins TRBV5-1 to TRBJ2-2, with TRBD2 matching 8 bases. With V trimmed by 4 bases and J by 4 bases, 3 bases remained unmatched. The CDR3 is made up of 14 amino acids. The V gene's germline CDR1 is SGHRS and CDR2 YFSETQ. This chain's CDR3 is CASSREGTTGELFF. In nucleotides, the CDR3 is TGCGCCAGCAGCCGGGAGGGTACCACCGGGGAGCTGTTTTTT.

V gene TRBV19 combines with J gene TRBJ1-2; D is perhaps TRBD1 (5 bases). V lost 5 bases, J lost 5 bases, and 15 bases lay in between. The CDR3 covers 14 residues. Germline V gives CDR1 LNHDA, CDR2 SQIVND (reference sequence). CDR3 in amino acids: CASSLPDGQYGYTF. CDR3 nucleotide sequence: TGTGCCAGTAGTCTCCCGGACGGACAATATGGCTACACCTTC.

The chain combines TRBV5-8 with TRBJ2-3; 7 bases are a match to TRBD1. J was trimmed by 2 bases and V by 2 bases; bases with no gene match: 2. The CDR3 is made up of 14 amino acids. Germline CDR1 reads SGHTS; CDR2 reads YDEGEE. The CDR3 loop reads CASSFDRATDTQYF. The CDR3 region has the DNA TGTGCCAGCAGCTTCGACAGGGCCACAGATACGCAGTATTTT.

This chain joins TRBV5-4 and TRBJ1-6; tentative D call: TRBD1 (6 bases). The germline CDR1 and CDR2 sequences are SGHNT and YYREEE (reference sequence). The CDR3 runs to 18 residues. Trimming cost V 4 bases and J 0 bases, with 17 bases left between them. CDR3 in DNA: TGTGCCAGCAGCCCTAGGGGGGGTCGTAGCTCCTATAATTCACCCCTCCACTTT. Translation gives CASSPRGGRSSYNSPLHF.

This clone was observed a few times. The gene calls are TRBV6-6 and TRBJ2-5, with TRBD1 as a possible D gene (5 bases). V lost 0 bases to trimming and J lost 11 bases, with 16 bases between them. CDR3 length equals 14 residues. From germline, CDR1 is MNHNY and CDR2 SVGAGI (reference sequence). Here the CDR3 reads CASSYSLFGAEQYF. The DNA of the CDR3 is TGTGCCAGCAGTTACTCGCTTTTTGGGGCGGAGCAGTACTTC.

The V gene is TRBV6-1, the J gene TRBJ2-7, with 12 nucleotides matching TRBD1. V shed 10 bases, J shed 7 bases, and the junction held 11 bases outside the gene matches. Germline loops: CDR1 MNHNS, CDR2 SASEGT. The CDR3 is 14 amino acids. In DNA form, the CDR3 reads TGTGCCACGTTACCGGGACAGGGGGCGGAAGAGCAGTACTTC. Protein sequence: CATLPGQGAEEQYF.

The chain joins TRBV2 to TRBJ1-2; TRBD1 is a possible D gene (6 bases). Germline values: CDR1 SNHLY, CDR2 FYNNEI. Trimming took 2 bases from V and 4 from J, leaving 14 bases between them. CDR3 length: 15 amino acids. The CDR3 coding sequence is TGTGCCAGCAGTGAAAGTCGGGGAGGGGGCTATGGCTACACCTTC. Translation: CASSESRGGGYGYTF.

The chain employs TRBV5-5 and TRBJ1-4; maybe TRBD1 (6 bases). The CDR3 has 16 residues. Germline lookup yields CDR1 SGHKS and CDR2 YYEKEE (reference sequence). V was pared by 5 bases and J by 0 bases, with 14 bases between. The CDR3 region has the DNA TGTGCCAGCAGTCTACAGGACAGTTCAACTAATGAAAAACTGTTTTTT. Translated, it gives CASSLQDSSTNEKLFF.

This clone was detected a few times. This chain joins TRBV5-4 and TRBJ1-2, with D possibly being TRBD1 (5 bases). V lost 4 bases and J 6 bases, leaving 10 bases between the germline ends. The CDR3 is 12 residues long. The V gene's germline CDR1 is SGHNT and CDR2 YYREEE (reference sequence). The DNA for the CDR3 is TGTGCCAGCAGCATTGGGGGGAATGGCTACACCTTC. Its translation is CASSIGGNGYTF.

There are a few counts of this clone. The chain is built from TRBV4-1 and TRBJ1-2, with 9 bases fitting TRBD1. Per the germline V gene, CDR1 is MGHRA and CDR2 is YSYEKL. This CDR3 region has 15 residues. The V and J ends lost 0 bases and 7 bases, in that order; junction bases with no gene match: 6. CDR3 in amino acids: CASSQDPGQGFGYTF. The CDR3 DNA is TGCGCCAGCAGCCAAGACCCGGGACAGGGTTTTGGCTACACCTTC.

The chain uses TRBV2 and TRBJ1-1; tentative D call: TRBD1 (5 bases). Trimming removed 8 bases at V and 3 bases at J, with 19 bases between. In germline, CDR1 is SNHLY, CDR2 FYNNEI. The CDR3 runs to 15 residues. CDR3 amino acids: CASFQIGTGDTEAFF. The CDR3, as DNA: TGTGCCAGCTTTCAGATAGGGACGGGGGACACTGAAGCTTTCTTT.

The count of this clone is one. The chain is built from TRBV21-1 and TRBJ2-1; no DNA check was done on the table's D call, TRBD2. TRBV21-1 is a recognized pseudogene. This CDR3 is built from 20 residues. The DNA for the CDR3 is TGTGCCAGCTTCTATAAGCTGCTACTAGCGGGGGGGCTCTGGGACAATGAGCAGTTCTTC. It yields the protein CASFYKLLLAGGLWDNEQFF.

The CDR3, as DNA: TGTGCCAGCAGCTTACGAGGGACAGTTAAGAGCACAGATACGCAGTATTTT. Translating it yields CASSLRGTVKSTDTQYF. This sequence joins TRBV7-9 and TRBJ2-3, with TRBD1 matching 7 bases. Trimming took 2 bases from V and 0 from J; bases not matched to a gene: 8. CDR1 is SEHNR and CDR2 is FQNEAQ in the germline V gene (reference sequence). CDR3 length: 17 residues.

This clone was detected only a few times. This chain joins TRBV7-9 and TRBJ1-1, with unresolved D. CDR3 length equals 14 residues. CDR1 is SEHNR and CDR2 is FQNEAQ in the germline V gene (reference sequence). The germline V and J ends were trimmed by 8 bases and 7 bases, with 20 bases remaining between them. CDR3 region: CASLNPSTSGEAFF. Written as DNA, the CDR3 is TGTGCCAGCTTAAACCCATCCACCTCGGGTGAAGCTTTCTTT. Using reference TRBV7-9 and TRBJ1-1 for the parts outside the CDR3, the full variable domain is DTGVSQNPRHKITKRGQNVTFRCDPISEHNRLYWYRQTLGQGPEFLTYFQNEAQLEKSRLLSDRFSAERPKGSFSTLEIQRTEQGDSAMYLCASLNPSTSGEAFFGQGTRLTVV.

The rearrangement joins TRBV6-5 to TRBJ1-5, with D unclear. Germline values: CDR1 MNHEY, CDR2 SVGAGI. The CDR3 is 14 amino acids. The germline V and J ends were trimmed by 5 bases and 6 bases, with 14 bases remaining between them. The CDR3 region is CASSGGIPSQPQHF. CDR3 nucleotide sequence: TGTGCCAGCAGTGGAGGGATCCCAAGTCAGCCCCAGCATTTT.

This chain links TRBV4-1 with TRBJ1-5, with D perhaps TRBD1 (5 bases). V was trimmed by 0 bases and J by 5 bases, leaving 17 bases between them. Germline CDR1 MGHRA, CDR2 YSYEKL. The length of the CDR3 is 17 residues. CDR3 residues: CASSQDAGTQVYQPQHF. The CDR3 DNA sequence: TGCGCCAGCAGCCAAGACGCGGGGACCCAAGTCTATCAGCCCCAGCATTTT.

With respect to this clone: An end of the junction differs from the germline gene, which may be a read error. V is TRBV12-5 and J is TRBJ1-2, with a possible D match to TRBD1 (6 bases). Germline V gene lookup returns CDR1 LGHNT and CDR2 FRNRAP. The CDR3 runs to 12 residues. The DNA for the CDR3 is TGTGCTAGTGGTTTAGGCCCGTGGGGGCCGTCCTTC. Protein sequence: CASGLGPWGPSF.